The 14 T cell receptor beta chains presented below share a single source sample, sequenced in a study of T cells in Graves' hyperthyroidism and ophthalmopathy. Template material for amplifying TCR beta CDR3 regions consisted of RNA transcripts. HTBI primers were the set used in a first-round RT-PCR of the TCR CDR3. MiXCR was run by TCRdb on the multiplex PCR reads, yielding one entry per CDR3 protein. The repertoire has approximately 400,000 distinct CDR3 sequences, just under 25% of them found once; the top ten carry 73%. Material for sequencing was blood. The receptor set was obtained from a middle-aged man with Graves' hyperthyroidism.

This clonotype was detected a few times. V gene TRBV28 combines with J gene TRBJ2-5; no definite D call. CDR1 and CDR2 from the germline V gene are MDHEN and SYDVKM. V lost 3 bases, J lost 7 bases, and 9 bases lay in between. The CDR3 is 12 amino acids. The CDR3 is CASSFQSGTQYF. The CDR3 DNA sequence: TGTGCCAGCAGTTTTCAAAGTGGGACCCAGTACTTC.

The chain is built from TRBV5-5 and TRBJ1-5; weak D call: TRBD1 (6 bases). Germline loops: CDR1 SGHKS, CDR2 YYEKEE (reference sequence). There are 15 residues in the CDR3. Trimming shortened V by 4 bases and J by 0 bases, and 11 bases separated the two germline ends. The CDR3 DNA follows: TGTGCCAGCAGCCGGGACATTAATAGCAATCAGCCCCAGCATTTT. It specifies CASSRDINSNQPQHF.

The chain carries TRBV12-3 or TRBV12-4 and TRBJ1-4; D is unclear. The ends were cut back, 4 bases at V and 8 bases at J, with 14 bases in the middle. There are 14 residues in the CDR3. The CDR3 loop is CASSSREGGEKLFF. CDR3 sequence (DNA): TGTGCCAGCAGTTCCCGGGAGGGAGGCGAAAAACTGTTTTTT.

The sample holds a few counts of this clonotype. The CDR3 nucleotides read TGTGCCAGCAGCTTACGCGGGGGATTAGGAAATGAGCAGTTCTTC. Amino acid sequence: CASSLRGGLGNEQFF. This rearrangement joins TRBV7-3 to TRBJ2-1; 7 nucleotides align to TRBD2. This CDR3 is 15 amino acids long. With 2 bases clipped from V and 7 bases from J, the junction kept 8 bases outside the gene matches. From germline, CDR1 is SGHTA and CDR2 FQGTGA.

Turning to this clonotype: A single base separates this from a much larger clone, so it may be a read error. The chain joins TRBV11-2 to TRBJ2-7; TRBD2 might be the D (7 bases). V dropped 3 bases and J dropped 7 bases, with 16 bases sitting between them. The germline V gene has CDR1 SGHAT and CDR2 FQNNGV. This CDR3 has 14 amino acids. CDR3 sequence: CASSFGWGGNEQYF. The CDR3 region has the DNA TGTGCCAGCAGCTTCGGTTGGGGGGGCAATGAGCAGTACTTC.

The J gene is TRBJ2-1, the V gene TRBV6-2 or TRBV6-3; D is perhaps TRBD2 (6 bases). Germline CDR1 and CDR2: MNHEY and SVGEGT. With 10 bases removed from V and 1 base from J, the gap between germline ends came to 14 bases. There are 14 residues in the CDR3. In DNA form, the CDR3 reads TGTGCCATCACCCCCGGGACTTCCTACAATGAGCAGTTCTTC. The encoded protein is CAITPGTSYNEQFF.

The chain links TRBV19 to TRBJ2-7; 10 bases align to TRBD1. This CDR3 is built from 14 residues. V shed 3 bases, J shed 4 bases, and the junction held 3 bases outside the gene matches. Germline lookup yields CDR1 LNHDA and CDR2 SQIVND (reference sequence). CDR3 amino acids: CASSIGGQGYEQYF. The CDR3 DNA follows: TGTGCCAGTAGTATTGGGGGACAGGGGTACGAGCAGTACTTC.

The rearrangement links TRBV20-1 to TRBJ1-2; D is undetermined. Looked up from germline, CDR1 is DFQATT and CDR2 is SNEGSKA (reference sequence). Trimming left V 0 bases short and J 2 bases short, with 7 bases between. CDR3 length equals 13 residues. CDR3 coding DNA: TGCAGTGCTAGAGAGCTGGGCAACTATGGCTACACCTTC. This codes for CSARELGNYGYTF.

This chain connects TRBV30 to TRBJ1-2; 9 positions agree with TRBD1. CDR3 length: 15 amino acids. Germline V gene sequence: CDR1 GTSNPN, CDR2 SVGIG (reference sequence). V dropped 0 bases and J dropped 7; count of bases not matched to a gene: 9. The CDR3 DNA follows: TGTGCCTGGAGTGTACGTGGACAGGGGCCGCGTGGCTACACCTTC. This sequence encodes CAWSVRGQGPRGYTF.

Ten or more counts support this clonotype. The chain carries TRBV7-9 and TRBJ2-1; D is uncertain. V lost 5 bases and J 8 bases, leaving 16 bases between the germline ends. Germline V gives CDR1 SEHNR, CDR2 FQNEAQ (reference sequence). The CDR3 has 14 residues. CDR3 amino acids: CASSHSRGIDEQFF. In DNA form, the CDR3 reads TGTGCCAGCAGCCATTCGCGAGGTATAGATGAGCAGTTCTTC. The variable domain in full, with the rest retrieved from reference TRBV7-9 and TRBJ2-1, is DTGVSQNPRHKITKRGQNVTFRCDPISEHNRLYWYRQTLGQGPEFLTYFQNEAQLEKSRLLSDRFSAERPKGSFSTLEIQRTEQGDSAMYLCASSHSRGIDEQFFGPGTRLTVL.

This clonotype appeared a few times. The V gene is TRBV9, the J gene TRBJ2-3, with 9 bases fitting TRBD2. The CDR3 length is 15 residues. Germline lookup yields CDR1 SGDLS and CDR2 YYNGEE. V dropped 1 base and J dropped 3; count of bases not matched to a gene: 3. CDR3 DNA: TGTGCCAGCAGCGTACTAGCGGGAACTACAGATACGCAGTATTTT. Protein: CASSVLAGTTDTQYF.

This clonotype was picked up many times. This sequence joins TRBV2 and TRBJ2-1, with TRBD2 as a possible D gene (5 bases). The CDR3 contains 15 residues. V lost 3 bases to trimming and J lost 1 base, with 10 bases between them. CDR1 and CDR2 (germline): SNHLY, FYNNEI. The CDR3 is CASSDPSGSYNEQFF. CDR3 bases: TGTGCCAGCAGTGATCCCAGCGGATCCTACAATGAGCAGTTCTTC.

This clonotype was observed a handful of times. The J gene is TRBJ2-7, the V gene TRBV7-9; 9 nucleotides agree with TRBD2. The germline V gene encodes CDR1 SEHNR and CDR2 FQNEAQ (reference sequence). This CDR3 is 15 amino acids long. The V segment lost 3 bases and the J segment 6 bases; nucleotides outside the gene matches: 9. DNA for the CDR3: TGTGCCAGCAGCTTGGTATCGGCGGGAGGGATCGAGCAGTACTTC. Protein product: CASSLVSAGGIEQYF.

This chain links TRBV9 with TRBJ2-1; 8 bases agree with TRBD1. V shed 0 bases and J 10 bases; nucleotides not matched to a gene: 6. CDR1 SGDLS and CDR2 YYNGEE come from the germline V gene. The CDR3 contains 14 residues. CDR3 loop: CASSVGGTGTEQFF. The CDR3 nucleotides read TGTGCCAGCAGCGTAGGAGGGACAGGAACGGAGCAGTTCTTC.